A selection of T cell receptor beta chains follows, all from one sample in a study of Ad26.COV2.S vaccination and SARS-CoV-2 variants. Repertoires were generated with immunoSEQ multiplex PCR, while TCRdb's copy carries only in-frame clones and drops some. The top ten clones hold 3.5% of a sample with about 390,000 clones, approximately 90% of them seen once. The sample in question was peripheral blood, obtained in a trial of Ad26.COV2.S vaccine versus placebo. These receptors were collected from a person aged 18-60 years who received the Ad26.COV2.S COVID-19 vaccine or a placebo. Each CDR3 is given with its conserved first and last residue. D genes are given only for firm matches.

length	J	D	V	CDR3
16	TRBJ2-3	TRBD1	TRBV19	CASSPGTGLVADTQYF
10	TRBJ2-3	.	TRBV7-9	CASTADTQYF
11	TRBJ2-7	.	TRBV20-1	CSAPVSYEQYF
12	TRBJ2-5	.	TRBV3-1/TRBV3-2	CASSLVAETQYF
17	TRBJ1-2	TRBD1	TRBV5-6	CASSLIYRDRDSYGYTF
12	TRBJ1-1	.	TRBV5-6	CASSRSPIEAFF
17	TRBJ2-7	.	TRBV4-1	CASSLTAGLSGNYEQYF
14	TRBJ1-1	TRBD1	TRBV6-5	CASSPDRGDTEAFF
14	TRBJ1-2	.	TRBV5-6	CASSLLALNYGYTF
14	TRBJ1-1	.	TRBV7-9	CASSLGGVNTEAFF
15	TRBJ2-3	.	TRBV5-4	CASSLDGGPTDTQYF
13	TRBJ2-7	TRBD2	TRBV5-6	CASSSTTSGEQYF
15	TRBJ2-1	.	TRBV13	CASSFPGGPYNEQFF
14	TRBJ1-3	TRBD1	TRBV3-1/TRBV3-2	CASSRDSFGNTIYF
16	TRBJ2-3	TRBD2	TRBV7-2	CASSPAGTSGTDTQYF
14	TRBJ2-7	.	TRBV10-2	CASSEGGSSYEQYF
14	TRBJ2-7	.	TRBV7-9	CASSLEGWLAEQYF
13	TRBJ1-1	.	TRBV6-1	CASSDGLNTEAFF
14	TRBJ2-7	.	TRBV7-9	CASSPGSQSYEQYF
17	TRBJ1-5	TRBD1	TRBV3-1/TRBV3-2	CASSQNPLSTGNQPQHF
13	TRBJ1-2	.	TRBV19	CASSIPGAGGYTF
16	TRBJ2-3	TRBD1	TRBV4-1	CASSQNEDRDTDTQYF
14	TRBJ2-3	.	TRBV2	CASSEQGSGDTQYF
11	TRBJ1-1	.	TRBV19	CASKDRSEAFF
15	TRBJ2-2	.	TRBV5-1	CASSRLRISPGELFF
19	TRBJ1-2	.	TRBV11-3	CASSISPRDGAGPNYGYTF
15	TRBJ2-6	.	TRBV19	CASTPGFSGANVLTF
13	TRBJ2-3	.	TRBV12-3/TRBV12-4	CASTLKPTDTQYF
14	TRBJ1-5	.	TRBV18	CASSPDYSNQPQHF
13	TRBJ2-7	.	TRBV29-1	CSVDAGDIYEQYF
16	TRBJ1-2	TRBD1	TRBV19	CASSKRGRQGRYGYTF
17	TRBJ1-1	.	TRBV18	CASSRSTGIGAFTEAFF
16	TRBJ1-1	TRBD1	TRBV29-1	CSVPDLGQGVATEAFF
12	TRBJ2-4	.	TRBV4-1	CASSHVADIQYF
16	TRBJ2-7	.	TRBV7-2	CASSLPREGGIYEQYF
16	TRBJ2-2	.	TRBV5-1	CASSLAPGLDTGELFF
13	TRBJ2-5	.	TRBV18	CASSLNGGETQYF
13	TRBJ2-7	TRBD1	TRBV5-1	CASRGQGPYEQYF
15	TRBJ1-2	.	TRBV7-9	CASSSGRRGGQGYTF
14	TRBJ1-1	.	TRBV7-8	CASRPRTSSTEAFF
17	TRBJ1-5	TRBD1	TRBV10-2	CASKPGQGSYSNQPQHF
15	TRBJ2-4	.	TRBV7-2	CASSLTRGAKNIQYF
16	TRBJ1-1	TRBD1	TRBV6-5	CASSYSGQKLGTEAFF
14	TRBJ2-3	.	TRBV3-1/TRBV3-2	CASSGGAGTDTQYF
15	TRBJ1-2	TRBD1	TRBV7-6	CASSLTEGTGRGYTF
15	TRBJ2-7	.	TRBV5-5	CASSSASGATYEQYF